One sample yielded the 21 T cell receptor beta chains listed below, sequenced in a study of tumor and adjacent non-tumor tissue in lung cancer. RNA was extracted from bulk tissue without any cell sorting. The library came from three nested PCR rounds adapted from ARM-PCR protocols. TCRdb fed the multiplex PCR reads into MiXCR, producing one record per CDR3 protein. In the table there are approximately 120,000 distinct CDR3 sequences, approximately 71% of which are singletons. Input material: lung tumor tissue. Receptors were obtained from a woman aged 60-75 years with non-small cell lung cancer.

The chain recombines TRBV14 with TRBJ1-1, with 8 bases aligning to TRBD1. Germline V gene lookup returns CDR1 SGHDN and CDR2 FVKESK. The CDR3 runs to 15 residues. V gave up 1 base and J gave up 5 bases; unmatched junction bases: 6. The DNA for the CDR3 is TGTGCCAGCAGCCAAGGTGGGACAGGTTCAACTGAAGCTTTCTTT. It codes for CASSQGGTGSTEAFF.

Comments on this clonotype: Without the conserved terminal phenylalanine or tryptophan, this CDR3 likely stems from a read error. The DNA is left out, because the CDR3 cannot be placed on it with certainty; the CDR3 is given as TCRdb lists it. CDR3: CSAPRWGGEETHYL. This chain links TRBV20-1 with TRBJ2-5; the D call TRBD1 from the table was never checked on the DNA. The CDR3 adds up to 14 amino acids, both ends counted. Germline V gene sequence: CDR1 DFQATT, CDR2 SNEGSKA (reference sequence).

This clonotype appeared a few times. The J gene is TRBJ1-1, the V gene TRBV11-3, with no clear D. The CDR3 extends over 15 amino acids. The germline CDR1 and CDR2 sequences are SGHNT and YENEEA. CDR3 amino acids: CVSSLDSGRGTEAFF. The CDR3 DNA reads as TGTGTCAGTAGTTTAGATTCGGGGAGAGGCACTGAAGCTTTCTTT. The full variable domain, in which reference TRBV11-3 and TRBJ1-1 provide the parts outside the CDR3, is EAGVVQSPRYKIIEKKQPVAFWCNPISGHNTLYWYLQNLGQGPELLIRYENEEAVDDSQLPKDRFSAERLKGVDSTLKIQPAELGDSAVYLCVSSLDSGRGTEAFFGQGTRLTVV.

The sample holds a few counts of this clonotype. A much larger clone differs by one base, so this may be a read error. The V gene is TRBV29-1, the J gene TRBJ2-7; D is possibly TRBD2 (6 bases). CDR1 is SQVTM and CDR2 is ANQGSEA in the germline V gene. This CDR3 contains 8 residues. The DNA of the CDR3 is TGCAGCGTTGTGGACGGAGGGTTC. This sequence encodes CSVVDGGF.

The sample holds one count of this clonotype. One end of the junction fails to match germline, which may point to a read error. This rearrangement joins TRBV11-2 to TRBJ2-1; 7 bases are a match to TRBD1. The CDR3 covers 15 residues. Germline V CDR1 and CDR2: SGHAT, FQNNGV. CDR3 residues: CASCLVGQCINEQFF. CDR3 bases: TGTGCCAGCTGCTTAGTGGGACAGTGCATCAATGAGCAGTTCTTC. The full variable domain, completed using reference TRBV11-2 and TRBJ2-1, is EAGVAQSPRYKIIEKRQSVAFWCNPISGHATLYWYQQILGQGPKLLIQFQNNGVVDDSQLPKDRFSAERLKGVDSTLKIQPAKLEDSAVYLCASCLVGQCINEQFFGPGTRLTVL.

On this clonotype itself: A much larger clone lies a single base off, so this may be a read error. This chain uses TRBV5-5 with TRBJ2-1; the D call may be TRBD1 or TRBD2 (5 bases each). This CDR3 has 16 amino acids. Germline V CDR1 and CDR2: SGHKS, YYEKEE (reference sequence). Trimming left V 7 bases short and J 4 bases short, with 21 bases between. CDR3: CASCWAPGRQYNEQFF. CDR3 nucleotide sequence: TGTGCCAGCTGCTGGGCGCCGGGGCGACAGTACAATGAGCAGTTCTTC.

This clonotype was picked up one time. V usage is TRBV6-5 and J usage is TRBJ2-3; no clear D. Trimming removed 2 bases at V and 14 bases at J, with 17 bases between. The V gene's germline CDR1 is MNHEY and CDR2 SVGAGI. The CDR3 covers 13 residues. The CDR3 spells CASSYHDTDTMYF. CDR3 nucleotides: TGTGCCAGCAGTTACCACGACACAGATACGATGTATTTT.

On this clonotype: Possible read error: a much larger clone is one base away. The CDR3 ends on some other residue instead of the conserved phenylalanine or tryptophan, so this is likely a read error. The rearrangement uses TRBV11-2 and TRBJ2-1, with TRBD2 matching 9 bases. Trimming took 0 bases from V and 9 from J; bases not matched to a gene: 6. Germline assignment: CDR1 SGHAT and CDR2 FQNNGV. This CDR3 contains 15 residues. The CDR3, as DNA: TGTGCCAGCAGCTTAGATCCCAGCGGGGGGATTGAGCAGTTCTTA. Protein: CASSLDPSGGIEQFL.

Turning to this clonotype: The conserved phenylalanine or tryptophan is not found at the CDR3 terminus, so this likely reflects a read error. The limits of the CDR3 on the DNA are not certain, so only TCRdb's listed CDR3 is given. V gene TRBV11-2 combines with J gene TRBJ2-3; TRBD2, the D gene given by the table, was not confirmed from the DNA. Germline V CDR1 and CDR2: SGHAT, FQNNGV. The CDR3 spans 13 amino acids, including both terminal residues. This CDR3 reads CASSRDYTDTQYL.

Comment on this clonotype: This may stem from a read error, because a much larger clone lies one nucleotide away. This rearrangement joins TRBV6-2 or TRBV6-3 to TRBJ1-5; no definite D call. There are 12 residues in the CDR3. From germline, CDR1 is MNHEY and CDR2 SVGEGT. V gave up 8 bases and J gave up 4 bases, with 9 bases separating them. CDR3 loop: CASHTKNQPQHF. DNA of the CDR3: TGTGCCAGCCATACCAAGAATCAGCCCCAGCATTTT.

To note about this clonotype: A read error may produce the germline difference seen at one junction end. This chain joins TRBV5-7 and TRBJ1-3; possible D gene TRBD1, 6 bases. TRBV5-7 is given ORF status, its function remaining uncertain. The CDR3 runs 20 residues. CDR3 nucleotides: TGTGTCAGCAGCTTGTATGAGACAGGAGCTTGTCGGAGCTCTGGAAACACCATATATTTT. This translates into CVSSLYETGACRSSGNTIYF.

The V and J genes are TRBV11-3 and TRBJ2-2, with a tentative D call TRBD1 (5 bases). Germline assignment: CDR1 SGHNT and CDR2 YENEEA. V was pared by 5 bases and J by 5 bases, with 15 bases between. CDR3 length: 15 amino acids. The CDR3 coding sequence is TGTGCCAGCAGCCCGACAGTGGGCTGGACCGGGGAGCTGTTTTTT. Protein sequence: CASSPTVGWTGELFF.

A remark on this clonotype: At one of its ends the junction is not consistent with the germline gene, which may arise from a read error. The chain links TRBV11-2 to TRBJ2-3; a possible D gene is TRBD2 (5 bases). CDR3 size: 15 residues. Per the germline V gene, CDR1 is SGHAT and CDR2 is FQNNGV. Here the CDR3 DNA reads TGTCCCAGCAGCTTCGGGATCGCTAGCACATATACACAGTATTTT. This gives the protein CPSSFGIASTYTQYF.

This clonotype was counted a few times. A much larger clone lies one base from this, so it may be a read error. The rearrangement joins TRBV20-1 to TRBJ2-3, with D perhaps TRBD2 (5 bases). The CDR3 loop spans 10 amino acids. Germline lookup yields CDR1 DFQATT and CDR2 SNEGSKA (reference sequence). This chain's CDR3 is CSTSADTQYF. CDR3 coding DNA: TGCAGTACTAGTGCAGATACGCAGTATTTT.

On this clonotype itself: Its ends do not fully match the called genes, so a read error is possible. As DNA, the CDR3 is TGTGCTAGCAGCTTAGATCTCGACAGGGGGGATACGCAGTATTTT. This codes for CASSLDLDRGDTQYF. This rearrangement joins TRBV11-2 to TRBJ2-3, with TRBD1 matching over 9 bases. This CDR3 has 15 amino acids. The germline CDR1 and CDR2 sequences are SGHAT and FQNNGV.

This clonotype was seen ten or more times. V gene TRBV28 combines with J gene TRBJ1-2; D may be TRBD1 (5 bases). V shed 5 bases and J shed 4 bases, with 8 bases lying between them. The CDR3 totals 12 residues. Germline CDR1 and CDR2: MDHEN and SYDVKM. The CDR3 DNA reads TGTGCCAGCAGTCGACAGTTCTATGGCTACACCTTC. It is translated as CASSRQFYGYTF.

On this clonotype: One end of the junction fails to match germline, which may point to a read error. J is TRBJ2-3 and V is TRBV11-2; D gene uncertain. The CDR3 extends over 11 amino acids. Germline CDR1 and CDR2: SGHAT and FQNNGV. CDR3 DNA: TGTGCTAGCAGCTTAAAAGATGCCCAGTATTTT. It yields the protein CASSLKDAQYF. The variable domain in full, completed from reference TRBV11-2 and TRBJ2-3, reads EAGVAQSPRYKIIEKRQSVAFWCNPISGHATLYWYQQILGQGPKLLIQFQNNGVVDDSQLPKDRFSAERLKGVDSTLKIQPAKLEDSAVYLCASSLKDAQYFGPGTRLTVL.

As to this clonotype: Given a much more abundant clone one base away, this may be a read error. This CDR3 is CVSSSGLEQYF. For the CDR3, the DNA is TGTGTCAGCAGTTCCGGACTCGAGCAGTACTTC. This chain links TRBV7-9 with TRBJ2-7, with a weak D call TRBD2 (5 bases). CDR3 length: 11 amino acids. The V gene's germline CDR1 is SEHNR and CDR2 FQNEAQ (reference sequence).

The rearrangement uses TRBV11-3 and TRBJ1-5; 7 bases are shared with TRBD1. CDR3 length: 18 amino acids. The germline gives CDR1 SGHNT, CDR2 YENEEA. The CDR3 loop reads CVTSAPDPGQKESQPQHF. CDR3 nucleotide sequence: TGTGTCACCAGCGCACCCGACCCGGGACAGAAAGAGAGTCAGCCCCAGCATTTT.

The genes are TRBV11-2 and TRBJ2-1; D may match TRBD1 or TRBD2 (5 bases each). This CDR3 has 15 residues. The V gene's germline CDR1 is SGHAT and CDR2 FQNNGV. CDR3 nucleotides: TGTGTCACCCGAGGCCGAGGGGACTCCTACAATGAGCAGTTCTTC. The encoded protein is CVTRGRGDSYNEQFF.

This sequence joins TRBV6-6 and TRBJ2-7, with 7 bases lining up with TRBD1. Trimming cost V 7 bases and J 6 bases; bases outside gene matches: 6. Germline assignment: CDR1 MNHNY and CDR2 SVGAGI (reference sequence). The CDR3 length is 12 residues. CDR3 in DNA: TGTGCCAGCAACAACAGGGGCTGCGAGCAGTACTTC. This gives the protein CASNNRGCEQYF.